This T cell receptor (beta chain) is from a study of shared clonotypes between healthy human individuals. Several immunoSEQ 96-well plates shared each subset's DNA, each plate a replicate. Study processing details: Filtering differed because ImmunoSEQ produced junction-only sequences that carried no quality scores. The table came from immunoSEQ multiplex PCR; TCRdb's copy has only in-frame clones and leaves some out. Clonal size and the V and J genes are those of that table, whereas D and trimming came from the DNA. This sample carries about 470,000 clones, roughly 80% of them seen once, and the ten largest clones take roughly 13%. CDR1 is SGHTA and CDR2 is FQGNSA in the germline V gene. Trimming shortened V by 7 bases and J by 7 bases, and 23 bases separated the two germline ends. The CDR3 length is 15 residues. Comments on this clone: Its specificity is unknown.

Study-level findings and limits: Among donors, sharing of clonotypes was expected to be affected by sequencing depth.

The chain uses TRBV7-2 and TRBJ2-7; TRBD1 might be the D (6 bases). The sample was PBMCs. This TCR came from a woman between 40 and 50 years old in good health. Some clones in this sample may be carry-over from other donors' samples. CDR3 region: CASIPQGTLRGEQYF. CDR3 DNA: TGTGCCAGCATCCCACAGGGTACCCTAAGAGGGGAGCAGTACTTC.